This TCR beta chain was found in a study of T-cell memory formation after mild COVID-19. Study summary: In these data, TCR clusters were largely donor specific.

This clonotype appeared many times. Its matching antigen is unknown. Germline assignment: CDR1 MGHRA and CDR2 YSYEKL. V lost 4 bases, J lost 8 bases, and 11 bases stayed unmatched. The CDR3 is made up of 16 amino acids. Study-level results: Mainly in CM and EM were contracting CD4+ clones; CD8+ were in EMRA. Some clones that responded turned up in pre-infection memory, which suggests that cross-reactive memory joined in.

TCRdb re-called the 5' RACE reads with MiXCR, one entry per CDR3 protein. The profile covers 400,000 to 500,000 distinct CDR3 sequences, with more than 20% appearing a single time and 7% to 9.5% taken by the ten largest. The sequenced sample was PBMCs or a T cell subset sorted from them (not recorded which). J is TRBJ1-6 and V is TRBV4-1, with TRBD1 matching 7 bases. The sequence came from an adult woman who had mild COVID-19 (a few samples of this study predate the infection). Cell type and time point are not known. The CDR3 spells CASSPGTVPGYSPLHF. The CDR3 nucleotides read TGCGCCAGCAGCCCAGGGACAGTCCCGGGGTATTCACCCCTCCACTTT.